One sample yielded the 8 T cell receptor beta chains listed below, sequenced in a study of blood T cells in healthy people across ages. Using a J-beta primer mix together with a sample-barcoded 5' primer, a second PCR was run for roughly 6 to 11 cycles. Each CDR3 protein is one row after TCRdb ran MiXCR on the 5' RACE reads. In the table there are about 1 million distinct CDR3 sequences, 35% to 55% of which are singletons. The sample taken for sequencing was blood. These receptors were obtained from a woman in her fifties or sixties in good health.

The gene calls are TRBV6-2 or TRBV6-3 and TRBJ2-1, with TRBD1 matching over 12 bases. V was pared by 0 bases and J by 5 bases, with 11 bases of the junction left unmatched. The CDR3 contains 19 residues. Germline CDR1 reads MNHEY; CDR2 reads SVGEGT. The CDR3 DNA reads as TGTGCCAGCAGTTACTCACCGGGACAGGGGGCGCCGACCGACAATGAGCAGTTCTTC. Amino acids: CASSYSPGQGAPTDNEQFF.

This clonotype has a handful of counts. J is TRBJ2-7 and V is TRBV7-8, with 7 bases lining up with TRBD2. The V gene's germline CDR1 is SGHVS and CDR2 FQNEAQ. Losses at the gene ends were 5 bases for V and 7 bases for J; bases not matched to a gene: 20. This CDR3 spans 17 amino acids. The CDR3 nucleotides are TGTGCCAGCAGCACGAGTCCTAGCGGAGCAGGGCTGAGGGAGCAGTACTTC. It is translated as CASSTSPSGAGLREQYF. Variable domain in full (rest from reference TRBV7-8 and TRBJ2-7): GAGVSQSPRYKVAKRGQDVALRCDPISGHVSLFWYQQALGQGPEFLTYFQNEAQLDKSGLPSDRFFAERPEGSVSTLKIQRTQQEDSAVYLCASSTSPSGAGLREQYFGPGTRLTVT.

The rearrangement joins TRBV2 to TRBJ2-3; 8 bases are shared with TRBD2. V shed 11 bases, J shed 5 bases, and the junction held 12 bases outside the gene matches. Germline lookup yields CDR1 SNHLY and CDR2 FYNNEI. CDR3 length: 14 residues. The CDR3 reads CADRASGRRDTQYF. The CDR3, as DNA: TGTGCCGACCGAGCCAGCGGGAGAAGAGATACGCAGTATTTT.

This clonotype appeared a few times. This rearrangement joins TRBV28 to TRBJ1-1, with D possibly TRBD1 on 5 matching bases. V was shortened by 2 bases and J by 8 bases, with 15 bases between the two germline ends. In germline, CDR1 is MDHEN, CDR2 SYDVKM. This CDR3 region has 14 residues. CDR3 in DNA: TGTGCCAGCAGTTTAGGGGACTCAACAGCGGAAGCTTTCTTT. Protein: CASSLGDSTAEAFF.

This chain joins TRBV6-5 and TRBJ2-1, with 10 bases aligning to TRBD1. CDR3 length equals 15 residues. Germline CDR1 and CDR2: MNHEY and SVGAGI. Losses at the gene ends were 8 bases for V and 8 bases for J; bases not matched to a gene: 12. The chain's CDR3 is CASRDRGRDWDEQFF. The CDR3 DNA reads as TGTGCCAGCCGGGACAGGGGCCGAGATTGGGATGAGCAGTTCTTC.

This rearrangement joins TRBV15 to TRBJ2-1; D may be TRBD1 or TRBD2 (5 bases each). Trimming removed 0 bases at V and 7 bases at J, with 10 bases between. In germline, CDR1 is LNHNV, CDR2 YYDKDF (reference sequence). The CDR3 is 14 amino acids. CDR3 coding DNA: TGTGCCACCAGCAGAGAGTGGGGGAAGAATGAGCAGTTCTTC. The encoded protein is CATSREWGKNEQFF.

The chain couples TRBV7-6 to TRBJ2-7; D might be TRBD2 (5 bases). Deletions cut 2 bases from V and 1 base from J, with 15 bases between. This CDR3 has 16 amino acids. Germline values: CDR1 SGHVS, CDR2 FNYEAQ. The CDR3 sequence: CASSLLLAGSSYEQYF. CDR3 in DNA: TGTGCCAGCAGCTTACTACTTGCGGGCAGTTCCTACGAGCAGTACTTC.

This clonotype was seen more than once but under ten times. The J gene is TRBJ1-1, the V gene TRBV12-3 or TRBV12-4; the D gene is possibly TRBD1 (5 bases). V lost 3 bases, J lost 5 bases, and 13 bases lay in between. The CDR3 runs 14 residues. The chain's CDR3 is CASSLGARGTEAFF. The CDR3 region has the DNA TGTGCCAGCAGTTTGGGAGCACGGGGGACTGAAGCTTTCTTT.